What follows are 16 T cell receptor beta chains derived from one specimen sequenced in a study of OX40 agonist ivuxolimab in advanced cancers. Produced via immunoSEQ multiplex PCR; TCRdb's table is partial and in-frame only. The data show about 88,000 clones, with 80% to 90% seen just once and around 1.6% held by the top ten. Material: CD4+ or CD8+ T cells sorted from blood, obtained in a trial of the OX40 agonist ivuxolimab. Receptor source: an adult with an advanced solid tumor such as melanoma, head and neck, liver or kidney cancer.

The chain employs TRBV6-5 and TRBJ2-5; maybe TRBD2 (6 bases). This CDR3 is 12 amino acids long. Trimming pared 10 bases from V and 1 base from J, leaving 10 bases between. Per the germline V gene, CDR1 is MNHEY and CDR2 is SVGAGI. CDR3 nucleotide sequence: TGTGCCATTGGGGGGACCCAAGAGACCCAGTACTTC. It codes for CAIGGTQETQYF.

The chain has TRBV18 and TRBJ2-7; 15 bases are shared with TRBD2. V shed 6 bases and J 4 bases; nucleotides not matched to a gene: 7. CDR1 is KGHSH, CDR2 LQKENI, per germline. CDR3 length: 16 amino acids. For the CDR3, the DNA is TGTGCCAGCTCCCCTGGACTAGCGGGAGGGAGGTACGAGCAGTACTTC. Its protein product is CASSPGLAGGRYEQYF.

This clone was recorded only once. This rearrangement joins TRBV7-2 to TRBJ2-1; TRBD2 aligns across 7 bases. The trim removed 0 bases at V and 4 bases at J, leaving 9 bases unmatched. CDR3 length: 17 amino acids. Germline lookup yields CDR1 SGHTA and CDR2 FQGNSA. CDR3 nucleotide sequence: TGTGCCAGCAGCTTAGCATACGCACTAGCGACTTACAATGAGCAGTTCTTC. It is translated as CASSLAYALATYNEQFF.

The CDR3 here is CASRYGTDFSTDTQYF. The CDR3, as DNA: TGCGCCAGCAGATACGGGACAGATTTTAGCACAGATACGCAGTATTTT. The chain couples TRBV5-1 to TRBJ2-3, with 7 bases matching TRBD1. Germline CDR1 SGHRS, CDR2 YFSETQ. The J segment lost 0 bases and the V segment lost 5 bases, leaving 9 bases of the junction unmatched. This CDR3 is built from 16 residues.

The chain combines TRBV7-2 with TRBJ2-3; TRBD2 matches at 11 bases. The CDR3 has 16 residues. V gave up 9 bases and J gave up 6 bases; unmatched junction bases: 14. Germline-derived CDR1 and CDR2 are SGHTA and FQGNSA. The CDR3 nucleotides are TGTGCCAGTAAATTAGCGGGAGGGCCAGTTTCGGATACGCAGTATTTT. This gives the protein CASKLAGGPVSDTQYF.

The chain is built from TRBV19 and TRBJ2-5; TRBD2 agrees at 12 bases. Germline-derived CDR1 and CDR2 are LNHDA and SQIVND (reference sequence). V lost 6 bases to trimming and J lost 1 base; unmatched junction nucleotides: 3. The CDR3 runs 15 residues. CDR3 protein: CASSGLAGFQETQYF. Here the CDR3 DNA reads TGTGCCAGTAGCGGACTAGCGGGGTTCCAAGAGACCCAGTACTTC.

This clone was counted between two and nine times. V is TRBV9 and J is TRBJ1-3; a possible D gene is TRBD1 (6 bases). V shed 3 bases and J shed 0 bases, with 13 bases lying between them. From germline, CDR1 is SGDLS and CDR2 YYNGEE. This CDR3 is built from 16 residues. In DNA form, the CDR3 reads TGTGCCAGCAGCGGAATGGGGACATTCTCTGGAAACACCATATATTTT. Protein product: CASSGMGTFSGNTIYF.

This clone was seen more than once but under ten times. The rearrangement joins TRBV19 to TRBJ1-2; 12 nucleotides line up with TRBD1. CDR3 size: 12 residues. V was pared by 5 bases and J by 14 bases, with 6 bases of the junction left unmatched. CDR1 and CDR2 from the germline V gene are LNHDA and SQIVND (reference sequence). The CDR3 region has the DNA TGTGCCAGTAGTCTGGGACAGGGGGCGCATACCTTC. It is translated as CASSLGQGAHTF.

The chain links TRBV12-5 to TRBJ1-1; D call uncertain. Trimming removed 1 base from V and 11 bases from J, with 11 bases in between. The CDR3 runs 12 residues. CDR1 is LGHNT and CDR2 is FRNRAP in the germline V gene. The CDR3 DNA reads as TGTGCTAGTGGTTTGGAGGGTCTGGTGGCTTTCTTT. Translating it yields CASGLEGLVAFF. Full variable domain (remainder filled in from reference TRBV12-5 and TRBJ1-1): DARVTQTPRHKVTEMGQEVTMRCQPILGHNTVFWYRQTMMQGLELLAYFRNRAPLDDSGMPKDRFSAEMPDATLATLKIQPSEPRDSAVYFCASGLEGLVAFFGQGTRLTVV.

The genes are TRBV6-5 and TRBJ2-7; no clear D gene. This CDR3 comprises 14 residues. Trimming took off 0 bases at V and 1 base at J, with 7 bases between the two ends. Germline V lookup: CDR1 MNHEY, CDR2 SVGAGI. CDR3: CASSYSRSSYEQYF. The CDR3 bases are TGTGCCAGCAGTTACTCGAGGTCGTCCTACGAGCAGTACTTC.

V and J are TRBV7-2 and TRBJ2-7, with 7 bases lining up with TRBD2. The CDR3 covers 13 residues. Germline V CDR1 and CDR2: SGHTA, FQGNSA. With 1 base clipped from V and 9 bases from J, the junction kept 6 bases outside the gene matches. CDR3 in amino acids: CASSLVAGEGQYF. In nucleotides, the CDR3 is TGTGCCAGCAGCTTAGTGGCGGGAGAAGGGCAGTACTTC.

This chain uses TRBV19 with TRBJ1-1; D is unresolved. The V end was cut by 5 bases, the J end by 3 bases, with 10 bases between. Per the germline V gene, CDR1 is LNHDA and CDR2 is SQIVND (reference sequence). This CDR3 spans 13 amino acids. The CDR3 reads CASSVVGDTEAFF. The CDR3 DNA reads TGTGCCAGTAGTGTCGTCGGTGACACTGAAGCTTTCTTT.

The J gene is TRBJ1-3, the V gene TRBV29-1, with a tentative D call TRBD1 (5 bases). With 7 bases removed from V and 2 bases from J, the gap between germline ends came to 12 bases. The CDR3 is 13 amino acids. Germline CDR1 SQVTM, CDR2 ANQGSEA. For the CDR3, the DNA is TGCAGCGCTACAAGGGGACCTGGAAACACCATATATTTT. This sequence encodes CSATRGPGNTIYF. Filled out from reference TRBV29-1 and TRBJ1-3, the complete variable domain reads SAVISQKPSRDICQRGTSLTIQCQVDSQVTMMFWYRQQPGQSLTLIATANQGSEATYESGFVIDKFPISRPNLTFSTLTVSNMSPEDSSIYLCSATRGPGNTIYFGEGSWLTVV.

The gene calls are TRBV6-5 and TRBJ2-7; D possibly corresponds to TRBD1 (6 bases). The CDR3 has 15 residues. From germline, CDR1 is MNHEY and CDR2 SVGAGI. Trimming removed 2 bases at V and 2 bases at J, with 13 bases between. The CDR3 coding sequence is TGTGCCAGCAGTTACAATGTCCAGGGGACCTACGAGCAGTACTTC. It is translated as CASSYNVQGTYEQYF.

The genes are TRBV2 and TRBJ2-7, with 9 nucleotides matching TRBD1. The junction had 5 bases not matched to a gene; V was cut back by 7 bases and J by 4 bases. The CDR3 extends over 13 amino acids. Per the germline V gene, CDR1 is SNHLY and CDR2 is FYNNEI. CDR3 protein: CASIEQGAYEQYF. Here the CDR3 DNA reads TGTGCCAGCATAGAACAGGGGGCTTACGAGCAGTACTTC.

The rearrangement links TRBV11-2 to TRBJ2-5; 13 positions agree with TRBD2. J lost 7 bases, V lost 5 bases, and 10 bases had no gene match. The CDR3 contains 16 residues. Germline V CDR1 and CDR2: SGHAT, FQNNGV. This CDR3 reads CASSPPGLAGAMTQYF. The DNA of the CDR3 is TGTGCCAGCAGCCCTCCCGGACTAGCGGGAGCCATGACCCAGTACTTC.